This T cell receptor (beta chain) was sequenced in a study of GPR56 and killer-like receptors on CD4 memory cells (dated by TCRdb to between 2019 and 2020). Context from the whole study: The study proposed that progressive acquisition of KLRB1, KLRG1, GPR56 and then KLRF1 marks human CD4+ memory T-cell differentiation and cytokine production potential. The healthy blood donors were described in the study as age-matched to the liver disease patients, whose median age was approximately 70 years. The research as a whole found: Rather than covering full repertoires, the diversity and similarity analyses were limited to the 100 most expanded clones in each population. Clones dominating late populations 4 and 5 were also found in early populations 1 and 2, and this finding was taken by the authors as evidence for linear differentiation. Clonal frequency started low in the marker-negative population and rose progressively along the proposed pathway, while TCRbeta diversity decreased accordingly. Overlap of TCR repertoires was especially pronounced between late populations 4 and 5, and partly extended to population 3.

Five KLR/GPR56-defined CD4+ populations were enriched by fluorescence-activated cell sorting before TCRbeta sequencing. To test a linear memory differentiation pathway, TCRbeta repertoires were sequenced from five CD4+ T-cell subsets defined by expression of KLRB1, KLRG1, GPR56 and KLRF1. TCR-sequenced cells came from peripheral blood of healthy control individuals, reported as five donors in the TCRbeta analysis figure. Heparinized peripheral blood was collected, and every sample was processed within one hour of retrieval. To isolate peripheral blood mononuclear cells, blood was diluted 1:2 in PBS and put through Biocoll density gradient centrifugation at room temperature. Before flow sorting, freshly isolated PBMCs underwent magnetic sorting with anti-CD4 MicroBeads to enrich CD4+ T cells. A BD FACSAria II was used to sort CD4+ T cells, enriched from the PBMCs of healthy donors, according to marker expression. Surface staining used anti-KLRB1 clone 191B8, anti-KLRF1 clone 4A4.D10 and anti-KLRG1 clone REA261 antibodies from Miltenyi Biotec.

Instrument used: Illumina HiSeq 2500. Sequencing libraries were built by amplifying the recombined TCRbeta locus with a previously published PCR protocol. Per the source publication's procedure: Reads whose average quality score was below 30 were removed, and the reads that remained were processed with IMSEQ. Each clonotype was defined by Vbeta gene, Jbeta gene and CDR3 amino acid sequence. Repertoire overlap between populations was quantified with the Morisita-Horn index computed on the top 100 expanded clones. Clonal diversity was assessed with Rényi diversity profiles calculated on the top 100 expanded clones. TCRdb reprocessed the raw reads; every CDR3 protein sequence is a single record, and DNA is not supplied. It is TCRdb's table, rather than the study itself, that gives the V and J calls and clone size. The table for this sample lists about 2,200 distinct CDR3 sequences. Around 4.9% of the sample is in the top ten clones.

Including cysteine and phenylalanine, the CDR3 has 17 amino acids. No DNA is recorded. Per the germline V gene, KGHDR is the CDR1 and SFDVKD is the CDR2. As for this clonotype: Its recognized antigen is unknown.

The sample consisted of memory CD4+ T cells from blood. The sequence links TRBV24-1 to TRBJ2-2; there is no DNA to check the TCRdb D call of TRBD2. This receptor was taken from a human donor in good health. The CDR3 has the sequence CATSDSSGRGGTGELFF.